The 3 T cell receptor beta chains reported below all come from one sample, sequenced in a study of blood T cells in healthy people across ages. The second PCR ran about 6 to 11 cycles with a sample-barcoded 5' primer and J-beta primers. From the 5' RACE reads, TCRdb called clonotypes with MiXCR, one entry per CDR3 protein. The table has over 1,500,000 distinct CDR3 sequences, around 50% seen once. The sequenced material came from blood. These receptors originate from a woman in her thirties or forties in good health.

This clonotype turned up a few times. Here the CDR3 DNA reads TGTGCCAGCAGCCAAGCCCTAGATGGTGAGCAGTTCTTC. This gives the protein CASSQALDGEQFF. The chain couples TRBV14 to TRBJ2-1; the D is unclear. This CDR3 region has 13 residues. V lost 1 base, J lost 9 bases, and 10 bases lay in between. The germline CDR1 and CDR2 sequences are SGHDN and FVKESK.

This clonotype came up once. The chain recombines TRBV10-3 with TRBJ1-6; D might be TRBD1 (5 bases). Germline V CDR1 and CDR2: ENHRY, SYGVKD. The CDR3 sequence is 15 residues long. V was cut by 2 bases and J by 9 bases, with 14 bases left in between. The CDR3 protein is CAISETGGGSSPLHF. The CDR3 DNA reads as TGTGCCATCAGTGAGACCGGGGGAGGAAGTTCACCCCTCCACTTT.

This clonotype was seen at least ten times. V and J are TRBV24-1 and TRBJ2-1; 10 positions agree with TRBD2. Germline V gene data show CDR1 as KGHDR and CDR2 as SFDVKD. The CDR3 is 16 amino acids. The junction had 5 bases not matched to a gene; V was cut back by 3 bases and J by 4 bases. The chain's CDR3 is CATSDPGTSAYNEQFF. The CDR3 region has the DNA TGTGCCACCAGTGATCCCGGGACTAGCGCTTACAATGAGCAGTTCTTC.